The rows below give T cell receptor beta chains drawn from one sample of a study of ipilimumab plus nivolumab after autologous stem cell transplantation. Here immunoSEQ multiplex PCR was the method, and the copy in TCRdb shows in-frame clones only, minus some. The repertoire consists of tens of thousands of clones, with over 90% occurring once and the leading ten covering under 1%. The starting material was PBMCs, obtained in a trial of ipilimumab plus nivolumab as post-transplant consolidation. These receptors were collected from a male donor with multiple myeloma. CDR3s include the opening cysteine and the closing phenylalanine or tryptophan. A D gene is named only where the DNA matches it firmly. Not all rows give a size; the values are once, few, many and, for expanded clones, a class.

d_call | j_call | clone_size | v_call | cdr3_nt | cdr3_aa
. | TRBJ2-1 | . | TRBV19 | TGTGCCAGTAGTATAGACGACTCTCGCAATGAGCAGTTCTTC | CASSIDDSRNEQFF
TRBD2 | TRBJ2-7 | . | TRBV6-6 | TGTGCCAGCAGTTCGAGCGGGGGCCTCTACGAGCAGTACTTC | CASSSSGGLYEQYF
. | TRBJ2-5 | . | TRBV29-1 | TGCAGCGTTGAGTTGGTACGCCCGGTTAGAACCCAGTACTTC | CSVELVRPVRTQYF
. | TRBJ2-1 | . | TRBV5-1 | TGCGCCAGCAGCTTGAGTCCTCATCCCTACAATGAGCAGTTCTTC | CASSLSPHPYNEQFF
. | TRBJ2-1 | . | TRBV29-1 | TGCAGCGTTGAAGCTGGACAGCGGAGCTCCTACAATGAGCAGTTCTTC | CSVEAGQRSSYNEQFF
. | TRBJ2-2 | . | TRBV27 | TGTGCCAGCAGTTTTCGGTGGGCGGGGGAGCTGTTTTTT | CASSFRWAGELFF
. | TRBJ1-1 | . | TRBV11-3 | TGTGCCAGCAGCTTAGAGGGGGACACTGAAGCTTTCTTT | CASSLEGDTEAFF
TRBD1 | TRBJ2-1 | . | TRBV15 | TGTGCCACCAGCAGTACCGGGACAGGGGGACCAGGGGTGAATGAGCAGTTCTTC | CATSSTGTGGPGVNEQFF
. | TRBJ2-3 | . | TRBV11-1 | TGTGCCAGCAGCCTAGCTGAAGGGGGTGGCACAGATACGCAGTATTTT | CASSLAEGGGTDTQYF
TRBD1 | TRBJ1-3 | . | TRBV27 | TGTGCCAGCAAACGGGACAGGGGTGCCTCTGGAAACACCATATATTTT | CASKRDRGASGNTIYF
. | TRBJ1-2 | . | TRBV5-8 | TGTGCCAGCAGCTTAAACAGGGTCTATGGCTACACCTTC | CASSLNRVYGYTF
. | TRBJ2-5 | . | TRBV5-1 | TGCGCCAGCAGCCCCGGGGGTACGCTCGTCCGGGAGACCCAGTACTTC | CASSPGGTLVRETQYF
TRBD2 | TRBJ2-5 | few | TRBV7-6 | TGTGCCAGCAGCTTAGAAGGGGGACTAGCGGGGTTCGGAGAGACCCAGTACTTC | CASSLEGGLAGFGETQYF
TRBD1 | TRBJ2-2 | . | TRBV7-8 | TGTGCCAGCAGCTCCGCGAGGGGGCGCGTCGGGGAGCTGTTTTTT | CASSSARGRVGELFF
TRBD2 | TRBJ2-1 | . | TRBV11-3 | TGTGCCAGCAGCCCTCGAGCGGGAGGGTACAATGAGCAGTTCTTC | CASSPRAGGYNEQFF
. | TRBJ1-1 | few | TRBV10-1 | TGCGCCAGCAGATACAGGGAGAACACTGAAGCTTTCTTT | CASRYRENTEAFF
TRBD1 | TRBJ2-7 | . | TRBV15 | TGTGCCGCCAGCAGAGGCCGGGACAGGGACCACGAGCAGTACTTC | CAASRGRDRDHEQYF
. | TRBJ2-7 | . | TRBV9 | TGTGCCAGCAGCGGCGCCGGAGGGTTAGGACAGAGGGAGCAGTACTTC | CASSGAGGLGQREQYF
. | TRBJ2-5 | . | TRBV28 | TGTGCCAGCACCGCCTCCGGGGCAGGGGGGGAAGAGACCCAGTACTTC | CASTASGAGGEETQYF
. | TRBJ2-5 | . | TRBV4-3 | TGCGCCAGCAGCCAAGATCGGGTTTTTGGGGAGACCCAGTACTTC | CASSQDRVFGETQYF
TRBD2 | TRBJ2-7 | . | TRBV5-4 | TGTGCCAGCAGCTCCCTGGGTAGCGGGGGGCATATCTCCTACGAGCAGTACTTC | CASSSLGSGGHISYEQYF
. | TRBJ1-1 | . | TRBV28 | TGTGCCAGCAGTTTCTGGGCAGCATCGAACACTGAAGCTTTCTTT | CASSFWAASNTEAFF
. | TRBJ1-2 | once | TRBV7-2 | TGTGCCAGCAGCGACGGTATCTATGGCTACACCTTC | CASSDGIYGYTF
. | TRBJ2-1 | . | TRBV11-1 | TGTGCCAGCAGCTTAGGGGGCGGCCCCCACAATGAGCAGTTCTTC | CASSLGGGPHNEQFF
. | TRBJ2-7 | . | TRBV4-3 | TGCGCCAGCAGCCAATCAGCCACCTACGAGCAGTACTTC | CASSQSATYEQYF
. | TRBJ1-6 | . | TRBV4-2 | TGTGCCAGCAGCCAAGTGGGAGGGGGGTCGGCTAATTCACCCCTCCACTTT | CASSQVGGGSANSPLHF
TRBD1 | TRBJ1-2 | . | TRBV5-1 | TGCGCCAGCAGCCCAGGCCACAGGGGCCCTAACTATGGCTACACCTTC | CASSPGHRGPNYGYTF
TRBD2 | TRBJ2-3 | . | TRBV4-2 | TGTGCCAGCAGCCAAGAACCAGCGGGAGGGCCGGGCACAGATACGCAGTATTTT | CASSQEPAGGPGTDTQYF
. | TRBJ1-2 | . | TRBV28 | TGTGCCAGCAGCGGCCCTCAGGGGCGGGAATATGGCTACACCTTC | CASSGPQGREYGYTF
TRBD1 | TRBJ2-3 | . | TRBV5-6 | TGTGCCAGCAGGGACCAAGGGGGCCACACAGATACGCAGTATTTT | CASRDQGGHTDTQYF
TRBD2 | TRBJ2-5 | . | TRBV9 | TGTGCCAGCAGCGTAGCCCCTCATAGCGGGAACCAAGAGACCCAGTACTTC | CASSVAPHSGNQETQYF
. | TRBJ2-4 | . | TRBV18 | TGTGCCAGCTCACCGTTGAAGGGGAAAAACATTCAGTACTTC | CASSPLKGKNIQYF
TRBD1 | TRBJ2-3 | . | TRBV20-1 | TGCAGGCAGGGGGACGGAGATACGCAGTATTTT | CRQGDGDTQYF
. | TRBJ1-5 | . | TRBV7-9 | TGTGCCAGCAGCTTAACGGGCAGGGTAGAACAGCCCCAGCATTTT | CASSLTGRVEQPQHF
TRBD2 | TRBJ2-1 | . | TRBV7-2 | TGTGCCAGCAGCTTAGTCCGGACTAGCGGAGTCTACAATGAGCAGTTCTTC | CASSLVRTSGVYNEQFF
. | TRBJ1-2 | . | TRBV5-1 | TGCGCCAGCAGCGAGACGTATCTGCGGGGAGTGGTTGGTGGCTACACCTTC | CASSETYLRGVVGGYTF
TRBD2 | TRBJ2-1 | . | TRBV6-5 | TGTGCCAGCAGTTACTGGACGGGAGGGGGCAATGAGCAGTTCTTC | CASSYWTGGGNEQFF
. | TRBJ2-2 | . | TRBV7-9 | TGTGCCAGCAGCTTAGCAACACACACCGGGGAGCTGTTTTTT | CASSLATHTGELFF
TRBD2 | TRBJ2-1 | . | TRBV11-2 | TGTGCCAGCAGCTTACGGGGAAGCGGGGCCAACAATGAGCAGTTCTTC | CASSLRGSGANNEQFF
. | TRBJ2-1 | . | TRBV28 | TGTGCCAGCAGTTTATTAGGTGGGAGGAATGAGCAGTTCTTC | CASSLLGGRNEQFF
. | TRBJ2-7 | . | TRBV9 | TGTGCCAGCAGCGGCCCCAGACCCGGGGGAGGCTACGAGCAGTACTTC | CASSGPRPGGGYEQYF
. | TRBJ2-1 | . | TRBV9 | TGTGCCAGCAGCGTAGCCGGTTGGGGGCGGAATGAGCAGTTCTTC | CASSVAGWGRNEQFF
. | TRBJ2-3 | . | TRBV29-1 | TGCAGCGTTGATCTGCTAGGGGGTGATACGCAGTATTTT | CSVDLLGGDTQYF
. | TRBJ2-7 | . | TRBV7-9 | TGTGCCAGCAGCTCCCCACGGGACTGGTATCTGTCGGACGAGCAGTACTTC | CASSSPRDWYLSDEQYF
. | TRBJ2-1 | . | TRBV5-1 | TGCGCCAGCATCCCCGTCGGCGGGTCTCCTTACAATGAGCAGTTCTTC | CASIPVGGSPYNEQFF
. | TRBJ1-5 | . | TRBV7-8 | TGTGCCAGCAGCCCGGGGGTTAATCAGCCCCAGCATTTT | CASSPGVNQPQHF
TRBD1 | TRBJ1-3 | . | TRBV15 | TGTGCCACCAGCAGGGACAGGGGCTCTGGAAACACCATATATTTT | CATSRDRGSGNTIYF
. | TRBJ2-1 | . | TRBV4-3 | TGCGCCAGCAGCCAAGATAACAGGCGGCAGTTCTTC | CASSQDNRRQFF
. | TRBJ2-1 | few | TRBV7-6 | TGTGCCAGCAGCTCCCCGCGGTGGGCTGAGCAGTTCTTC | CASSSPRWAEQFF
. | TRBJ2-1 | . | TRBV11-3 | TGTGCCAGCAGCTTAGGCAGGGTCCAGTACAATGAGCAGTTCTTC | CASSLGRVQYNEQFF
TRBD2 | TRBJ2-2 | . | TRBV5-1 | TGCGCCAGCAGCCTCCGTGGACTAGCGGGGGGGTACCCCGGGGAGCTGTTTTTT | CASSLRGLAGGYPGELFF
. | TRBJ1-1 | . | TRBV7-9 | TGTGCCAGCAGCTTACCAGGGAGTAACACTGAAGCTTTCTTT | CASSLPGSNTEAFF
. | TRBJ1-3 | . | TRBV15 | TGTGCCACCAGCAGAGCCCCTCAGGGCACCTCTGGAAACACCATATATTTT | CATSRAPQGTSGNTIYF
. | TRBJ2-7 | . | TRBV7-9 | TGTGCCAGCAGCTTAGTGGGTGGGGCCAGCTACGAGCAGTACTTC | CASSLVGGASYEQYF